One sample yielded the 8 T cell receptor beta chains listed below, sequenced in a study of chemoradiotherapy in HPV16-positive cancers. Profiling relied on immunoSEQ multiplex PCR, and the TCRdb table lists in-frame clones only, not all of them. The table includes 3,000 to 4,000 clones, around 85% detected once. Sequenced material: tumor tissue, taken from a patient who underwent chemoradiotherapy. The receptors were gathered from a human donor with HPV-associated anogenital cancer.

The chain carries TRBV7-8 and TRBJ1-5; TRBD1 might be the D (5 bases). This CDR3 comprises 12 residues. Trimming took 5 bases from V and 6 from J, leaving 8 bases between them. Germline CDR1 is SGHVS and CDR2 is FQNEAQ. CDR3 protein: CASSRGGQPQHF. The CDR3 nucleotides read TGTGCCAGCAGCCGGGGGGGTCAGCCCCAGCATTTT. The full variable domain, its missing parts supplied by reference TRBV7-8 and TRBJ1-5, is GAGVSQSPRYKVAKRGQDVALRCDPISGHVSLFWYQQALGQGPEFLTYFQNEAQLDKSGLPSDRFFAERPEGSVSTLKIQRTQQEDSAVYLCASSRGGQPQHFGDGTRLSIL.

The V and J genes are TRBV29-1 and TRBJ2-1, with 10 bases fitting TRBD1. V was clipped by 0 bases and J by 1 base; unmatched bases: 3. Germline V CDR1 and CDR2: SQVTM, ANQGSEA. The CDR3 spans 16 residues. The CDR3 loop reads CSVEDQDRGSYNEQFF. For the CDR3, the DNA is TGCAGCGTTGAAGATCAGGACAGGGGGTCCTACAATGAGCAGTTCTTC.

This clone was observed once. The J gene is TRBJ1-3, the V gene TRBV7-8; D gene uncertain. CDR1 is SGHVS and CDR2 is FQNEAQ in the germline V gene. The CDR3 extends over 14 amino acids. V was pared by 5 bases and J by 2 bases, with 10 bases between. The CDR3 bases are TGTGCCAGCAGCGCCCGGCAGGCTGGAAACACCATATATTTT. Amino acids: CASSARQAGNTIYF.

A few counts support this clone. This rearrangement joins TRBV27 to TRBJ1-5, with a tentative D call TRBD1 (5 bases). The CDR3 sequence is 15 residues long. V lost 6 bases and J lost 3, with 15 bases in between. Germline V gene data show CDR1 as MNHEY and CDR2 as SMNVEV (reference sequence). CDR3 loop: CASRSRVFDNQPQHF. The CDR3 region has the DNA TGTGCCAGCAGATCCAGGGTATTTGACAATCAGCCCCAGCATTTT.

This clone showed up just once. This chain joins TRBV30 and TRBJ1-4, with a possible D match to TRBD1 (5 bases). CDR3 size: 13 residues. The V end lost 0 bases, the J end lost 6 bases, and 8 bases lay between the germline ends. Germline-derived CDR1 and CDR2 are GTSNPN and SVGIG (reference sequence). CDR3 coding DNA: TGTGCCTGGAGTGTAAGGGACTATGAAAAACTGTTTTTT. Encoded protein: CAWSVRDYEKLFF. The full variable domain, its missing parts supplied by reference TRBV30 and TRBJ1-4, is SQTIHQWPATLVQPVGSPLSLECTVEGTSNPNLYWYRQAAGRGLQLLFYSVGIGQISSEVPQNLSASRPQDRQFILSSKKLLLSDSGFYLCAWSVRDYEKLFFGSGTQLSVL.

The V gene is TRBV7-6, the J gene TRBJ2-1; D gene ambiguous. The CDR3 loop spans 12 amino acids. Germline V gene sequence: CDR1 SGHVS, CDR2 FNYEAQ. The V gene lost 5 bases and the J gene lost 7 bases, with 9 bases spanning the gap. CDR3 bases: TGTGCCAGCAGCGCGTCTAGGAATGAGCAGTTCTTC. The encoded protein is CASSASRNEQFF. The whole variable domain, filled in from reference TRBV7-6 and TRBJ2-1, reads GAGVSQSPRYKVTKRGQDVALRCDPISGHVSLYWYRQALGQGPEFLTYFNYEAQQDKSGLPNDRFSAERPEGSISTLTIQRTEQRDSAMYRCASSASRNEQFFGPGTRLTVL.

The rearrangement uses TRBV25-1 and TRBJ2-2, with 10 positions matching TRBD2. Germline CDR1 MGHDK, CDR2 SYGVNS. The V gene end was trimmed by 5 bases and the J gene end by 4 bases; junction bases not matched to a gene: 7. This CDR3 spans 16 amino acids. The DNA for the CDR3 is TGTGCCAGCAGTAGAGCGGGGGGGCCTTCCACCGGGGAGCTGTTTTTT. This gives the protein CASSRAGGPSTGELFF.

In DNA, the CDR3 is TGCGCCAGCAGTTCCCTAGCGGGGGTCCCTAGCACAGATACGCAGTATTTT. Its translation: CASSSLAGVPSTDTQYF. The genes are TRBV5-1 and TRBJ2-3; the match to TRBD2 covers 10 bases. Per the germline V gene, CDR1 is SGHRS and CDR2 is YFSETQ. This CDR3 spans 17 amino acids. V dropped 5 bases and J dropped 0; count of bases not matched to a gene: 9.